This T cell receptor (beta chain) was found in a study of beta chain features in type 1 diabetes. Study-wide context: Healthy donors resembled patients in age, gender and cell yields. Broader study findings: A moderate, significant TCRB CDR3 shortening appeared in type 1 diabetes across four CD4+ subsets.

As every portion of the isolated RNA was reverse transcribed, the sequencing read expressed TCRB transcripts. Repertoires were generated with immunoSEQ multiplex PCR, while TCRdb's copy carries only in-frame clones and drops some. The data contain tens of thousands of clones, approximately 50% of them singletons. It was via CD45RO/CCR7/CD25/CD127/CD95/CD27 that CD4+ naive, central memory, regulatory and stem cell-like memory cells were sorted. CDR3 length equals 16 residues. V was trimmed by 0 bases and J by 0 bases, leaving 11 bases between them. CDR1 and CDR2 from the germline V gene are SGHRS and YFSETQ. Comments on this clone: The antigen is undetermined.

The sequenced sample was central memory CD4+ T cells from blood. The clonotype originates from a man aged 25-45 years with type 1 diabetes. The J gene is TRBJ2-3, the V gene TRBV5-1; D remains ambiguous. Here the CDR3 DNA reads TGCGCCAGCAGCTTGGGAAACACCGCTAGCACAGATACGCAGTATTTT. It codes for CASSLGNTASTDTQYF.